This TCR beta chain was captured in a study of T cell repertoires in ileal Crohn's disease. Study-wide context: At surgery, roughly 35% of patients smoked, with median disease duration approximately 8 years. Surgery for a complication: stricturing in about 61%, penetrating in about 39%. About half of patients got postoperative therapy: around ten thiopurines, fewer than 20 anti-TNF.

Time point indicated: inflamed ileum from the surgical specimen. Using immunoSEQ multiplex PCR, the repertoire was profiled, and TCRdb retains in-frame clones only, with some absent. The sample records 13,000 to 15,000 clones, roughly 80% being singletons. Remarks on this clone: Antigen specificity is unknown.

Trimming cost V 3 bases and J 4 bases, with 14 bases left between them. The CDR3 is 15 residues long. Germline assignment: CDR1 SGHTA and CDR2 FQGNSA. Study conclusions and caveats: Compared with CD4 T cells, sorted CD8 cells carried more expanded clones.

The source is an adult with Crohn's disease. The J gene is TRBJ2-3, the V gene TRBV7-2, with D maybe TRBD1 (5 bases). The specimen was ileal tissue. The CDR3 region is CASSLKLLGPDTQYF. The DNA of the CDR3 is TGTGCCAGCAGCTTGAAACTGTTGGGGCCAGATACGCAGTATTTT. Full variable domain (outside the CDR3, taken from reference TRBV7-2 and TRBJ2-3): GAGVSQSPSNKVTEKGKDVELRCDPISGHTALYWYRQSLGQGLEFLIYFQGNSAPDKSGLPSDRFSAERTGGSVSTLTIQRTQQEDSAVYLCASSLKLLGPDTQYFGPGTRLTVL.